The next 14 T cell receptor beta chains were all read from a single sample in a study of cytomegalovirus exposure and HLA in healthy donors. TCRdb's copy holds only in-frame clones and misses some; the assay was immunoSEQ multiplex PCR. The table lists hundreds of thousands of clones, approximately 86% of them singletons. The specimen sequenced was PBMCs. Receptors originate from a woman under 40 in good health and CMV-seropositive.

CDR3 coding DNA: TGTGCCAGCAGCTTATTCGGTGAAGATACGCAGTATTTT. Translated: CASSLFGEDTQYF. The V and J genes are TRBV11-1 and TRBJ2-3; D unclear. Trimming took off 2 bases at V and 5 bases at J, with 8 bases between the two ends. The CDR3 loop spans 13 amino acids. Germline CDR1 reads SGHAT; CDR2 reads FQDESV (reference sequence).

The chain uses TRBV11-2 and TRBJ1-2; tentative D call: TRBD1 (6 bases). V lost 3 bases, J lost 5 bases, and 16 bases lay in between. The germline V gene encodes CDR1 SGHAT and CDR2 FQNNGV. The CDR3 length is 15 residues. CDR3 coding DNA: TGTGCCAGCAGCTTCTTTACAGGGCCGTCATATGGCTACACCTTC. Translation: CASSFFTGPSYGYTF.

This clone was counted a single time. The chain is built from TRBV11-3 and TRBJ1-4; 8 bases line up with TRBD1. Per germline, CDR1 SGHNT and CDR2 YENEEA. CDR3 length: 16 residues. Unmatched junction bases numbered 6, after V lost 1 base and J lost 5 bases. Written as DNA, the CDR3 is TGTGCCAGCAGCTTAGGCGGACAGGGCGCAAATGAAAAACTGTTTTTT. Amino acid sequence: CASSLGGQGANEKLFF.

V is TRBV18 and J is TRBJ2-2, with 7 bases matching TRBD1. In germline, CDR1 is KGHSH, CDR2 LQKENI. The CDR3 is 14 residues long. The J segment lost 6 bases and the V segment lost 6 bases, leaving 7 bases of the junction unmatched. The CDR3 loop is CASSRGQAAGELFF. CDR3 coding DNA: TGTGCCAGCTCCCGTGGACAGGCCGCCGGGGAGCTGTTTTTT.

The rearrangement joins TRBV11-2 to TRBJ2-5, with D perhaps TRBD1 (5 bases). The CDR3 totals 15 residues. V lost 6 bases and J 4 bases, leaving 18 bases between the germline ends. CDR1 SGHAT and CDR2 FQNNGV come from the germline V gene. The CDR3 here is CASRIAGLQGETQYF. The DNA for the CDR3 is TGTGCCAGCAGAATAGCTGGCCTCCAGGGAGAGACCCAGTACTTC.

The rearrangement links TRBV11-2 to TRBJ2-7; D perhaps matches TRBD1 (5 bases). The ends were cut back, 6 bases at V and 6 bases at J, with 18 bases in the middle. Germline CDR1 is SGHAT and CDR2 is FQNNGV. The CDR3 length is 14 residues. The chain's CDR3 is CASSLQGAWGEQYF. In nucleotides, the CDR3 is TGTGCCAGCAGTTTACAAGGGGCTTGGGGCGAGCAGTACTTC.

The chain employs TRBV19 and TRBJ1-5; D is possibly TRBD1 (5 bases). CDR1 and CDR2 (germline): LNHDA, SQIVND (reference sequence). Trimming left V 3 bases short and J 0 bases short, with 12 bases between. The CDR3 covers 16 residues. The CDR3 nucleotides are TGTGCCAGTAGTATGAGTTTAGGGGATAGCAATCAGCCCCAGCATTTT. Its translation is CASSMSLGDSNQPQHF.

The chain combines TRBV19 with TRBJ1-2; TRBD1 is a possible D gene (5 bases). V lost 7 bases to trimming and J lost 0 bases, with 9 bases between them. This CDR3 contains 13 residues. In germline, CDR1 is LNHDA, CDR2 SQIVND (reference sequence). CDR3 DNA: TGTGCCAGTAAGGGGCCACCTAACTATGGCTACACCTTC. Its protein product is CASKGPPNYGYTF.

The chain links TRBV5-1 to TRBJ2-7, with 15 bases aligning to TRBD2. Germline V gene data show CDR1 as SGHRS and CDR2 as YFSETQ. The CDR3 extends over 18 amino acids. J was trimmed by 3 bases and V by 4 bases; bases with no gene match: 11. In DNA form, the CDR3 reads TGCGCCAGCAGCCTGTCCGGGACTAGCGGGAGGCTCCACTACGAGCAGTACTTC. Translated, it gives CASSLSGTSGRLHYEQYF.

The rearrangement uses TRBV7-2 and TRBJ2-1; TRBD1 is a possible D gene (5 bases). V was cut by 2 bases and J by 5 bases, with 10 bases left in between. The germline V gene has CDR1 SGHTA and CDR2 FQGNSA. CDR3 length equals 14 residues. The CDR3 DNA reads as TGTGCCAGCAGCTTAACGACAGTGAACAATGAGCAGTTCTTC. This sequence encodes CASSLTTVNNEQFF.

The chain couples TRBV5-1 to TRBJ1-2; D perhaps matches TRBD1 (5 bases). The V end was cut by 4 bases, the J end by 5 bases, with 21 bases between. Germline values: CDR1 SGHRS, CDR2 YFSETQ. This CDR3 spans 16 amino acids. CDR3 in amino acids: CASSPDPGSLQYGYTF. The CDR3 nucleotides read TGCGCCAGCAGCCCAGACCCAGGGTCGCTCCAATATGGCTACACCTTC.

The chain carries TRBV5-6 and TRBJ2-3, with TRBD1 as a possible D gene (5 bases). The CDR3 runs 17 residues. The germline V and J ends were trimmed by 0 bases and 1 base, with 15 bases remaining between them. Germline loops: CDR1 SGHDT, CDR2 YYEEEE. Here the CDR3 reads CASSLASPSRGTDTQYF. CDR3 nucleotide sequence: TGTGCCAGCAGCTTGGCTTCCCCGTCCAGGGGCACAGATACGCAGTATTTT.

The rearrangement joins TRBV2 to TRBJ2-2, with D maybe TRBD2 (5 bases). Germline V gene data show CDR1 as SNHLY and CDR2 as FYNNEI. Trimming left V 7 bases short and J 4 bases short, with 10 bases between. The CDR3 length is 13 residues. The CDR3 is CASTSWGTGELFF. CDR3 in DNA: TGTGCCAGCACTAGCTGGGGCACCGGGGAGCTGTTTTTT.

This chain connects TRBV19 to TRBJ2-7, with 13 bases that match TRBD2. The CDR3 loop spans 17 amino acids. Germline trimming cut 5 bases from V and 4 bases from J; bases unmatched to any gene: 11. Germline V gene sequence: CDR1 LNHDA, CDR2 SQIVND (reference sequence). In DNA form, the CDR3 reads TGTGCCAGTAGTCTCTCGACGGGGACTAGCGGGAAATACGAGCAGTACTTC. This encodes CASSLSTGTSGKYEQYF.